This T cell receptor beta chain was retrieved from a study of CD8 T cells in Susac syndrome. Study as a whole: Sequenced Susac syndrome patients included roughly six with clinically active disease and about eight in remission.

Patients with Susac syndrome fulfilled recently defined diagnostic criteria for definite or probable disease. Negative magnetic isolation gave CD8+ and CD4+ cells; FACS enriched CD8+ TEMRA. The authors reverse transcribed roughly 0.5 to 1 ug RNA with random hexamers. TCRdb itself ran the immunoSEQ multiplex PCR reads through MiXCR, one entry per CDR3 protein. The sample holds approximately 80,000 distinct CDR3 sequences, roughly 94% seen once. Details on this clonotype: Its specificity is not known.

Study observations and caveats: Susac-specific public clones in total CD8+ repertoires numbered some 17; in CD8+ TEMRA repertoires, they numbered about 5.

V lost 0 bases, J lost 2 bases, and 10 bases lay in between. Germline values: CDR1 LGHNA, CDR2 YSLEER. The CDR3 totals 16 residues. The sample consisted of CD8+ T cells from PBMCs. This sequence was found in a human donor with Susac syndrome. V and J are TRBV4-3 and TRBJ1-4, with a tentative D call TRBD1 (5 bases). The CDR3: CASSQDPRATNEKLFF. The CDR3 bases are TGCGCCAGCAGCCAAGACCCCAGGGCGACTAATGAAAAACTGTTTTTT.